The rows below give T cell receptor beta chains drawn from one sample of a study of OX40 agonist ivuxolimab in advanced cancers. Repertoires were generated with immunoSEQ multiplex PCR, while TCRdb's copy carries only in-frame clones and drops some. The sample lists under 85,000 clones, about 85% occurring once. The sample here was CD4+ or CD8+ T cells sorted from blood, taken in a trial of the OX40 agonist ivuxolimab. The receptors originated from an adult with an advanced solid tumor such as melanoma, head and neck, liver or kidney cancer. CDR3s include the opening cysteine and the closing phenylalanine or tryptophan. Fields, in order: CDR3 protein, V gene, J gene.

CDR3aa: CASSPTATPYGYTF; v_gene: TRBV18; j_gene: TRBJ1-2
CDR3aa: CASSFDRQTQYGYTF; v_gene: TRBV7-2; j_gene: TRBJ1-2
CDR3aa: CASAGQDSPLHF; v_gene: TRBV2; j_gene: TRBJ1-6
CDR3aa: CASSQDIVRSNYGYTF; v_gene: TRBV4-3; j_gene: TRBJ1-2
CDR3aa: CASSEGANTGELFF; v_gene: TRBV10-1; j_gene: TRBJ2-2
CDR3aa: CSEKTGGSTQYF; v_gene: TRBV29-1; j_gene: TRBJ2-5
CDR3aa: CASSPGTVEKLFF; v_gene: TRBV7-2; j_gene: TRBJ1-4
CDR3aa: CASTKRLGQGDTEAFF; v_gene: TRBV11-2; j_gene: TRBJ1-1
CDR3aa: CASSTDRPGQGSSYEQYF; v_gene: TRBV27; j_gene: TRBJ2-7
CDR3aa: CASSRRINQPQHF; v_gene: TRBV6-6; j_gene: TRBJ1-5
CDR3aa: CASSQETGGITDTQYF; v_gene: TRBV4-3; j_gene: TRBJ2-3
CDR3aa: CASSKQGAVYEQYF; v_gene: TRBV5-1; j_gene: TRBJ2-7
CDR3aa: CASSLDPYNEQFF; v_gene: TRBV28; j_gene: TRBJ2-1
CDR3aa: CASSTGTRETQYF; v_gene: TRBV19; j_gene: TRBJ2-5
CDR3aa: CASSFWQGYGYTF; v_gene: TRBV7-9; j_gene: TRBJ1-2
CDR3aa: CASSSLVPKHEQYF; v_gene: TRBV28; j_gene: TRBJ2-7
CDR3aa: CASGSPDGAGELFF; v_gene: TRBV12-5; j_gene: TRBJ2-2
CDR3aa: CASSQDPDLNEKLFF; v_gene: TRBV4-1; j_gene: TRBJ1-4
CDR3aa: CASSYRGATEAFF; v_gene: TRBV19; j_gene: TRBJ1-1
CDR3aa: CASSLTSSADTQYF; v_gene: TRBV7-9; j_gene: TRBJ2-3
CDR3aa: CASSARKGTEAFF; v_gene: TRBV7-2; j_gene: TRBJ1-1
CDR3aa: CASSHPAGTSVSGANVLTF; v_gene: TRBV7-3; j_gene: TRBJ2-6
CDR3aa: CASSMDPNTEAFF; v_gene: TRBV7-6; j_gene: TRBJ1-1
CDR3aa: CASSRNTGEWNGYTF; v_gene: TRBV11-1; j_gene: TRBJ1-2
CDR3aa: CASSLRSYNEQFF; v_gene: TRBV7-8; j_gene: TRBJ2-1
CDR3aa: CASRHGQGLNYGYTF; v_gene: TRBV6-5; j_gene: TRBJ1-2
CDR3aa: CASSEHLAGGDNEQFF; v_gene: TRBV6-1; j_gene: TRBJ2-1
CDR3aa: CASSVDRGAEKLFF; v_gene: TRBV9; j_gene: TRBJ1-4
CDR3aa: CASSPTSSHIQYF; v_gene: TRBV6-4; j_gene: TRBJ2-4
CDR3aa: CASSSGVTARDTQYF; v_gene: TRBV5-1; j_gene: TRBJ2-3
CDR3aa: CASSVRPGASGGVTQYF; v_gene: TRBV9; j_gene: TRBJ2-5
CDR3aa: CASSFSATGGAGELFF; v_gene: TRBV7-3; j_gene: TRBJ2-2